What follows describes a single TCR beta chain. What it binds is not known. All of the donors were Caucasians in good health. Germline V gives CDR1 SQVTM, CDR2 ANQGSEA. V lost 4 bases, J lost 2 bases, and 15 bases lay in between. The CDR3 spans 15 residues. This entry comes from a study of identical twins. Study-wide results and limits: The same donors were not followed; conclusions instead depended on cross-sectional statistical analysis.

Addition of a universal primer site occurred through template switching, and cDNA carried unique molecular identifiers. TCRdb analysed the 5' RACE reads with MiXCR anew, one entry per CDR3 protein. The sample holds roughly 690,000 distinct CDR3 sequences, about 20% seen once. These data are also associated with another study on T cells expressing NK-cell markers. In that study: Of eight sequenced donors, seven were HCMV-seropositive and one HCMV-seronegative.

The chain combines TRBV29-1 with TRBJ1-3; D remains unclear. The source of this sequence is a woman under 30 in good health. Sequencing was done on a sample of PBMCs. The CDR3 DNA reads TGCAGCGTTGGGCCAGCAGAGGGCCCTGGAAACACCATATATTTT. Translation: CSVGPAEGPGNTIYF.